The 12 T cell receptor beta chains given below trace back to one sample, sequenced in a study of blood T cell repertoires in COVID-19 (dated by TCRdb to about 2020). Libraries came from the immunoSEQ multiplex PCR assay. TCRdb limited this immuneACCESS table to in-frame rearrangements with V and J called. A share of clones is missing; checked studies link under half to unresolved V genes, and the rest is unexplained. For this sample the table gives roughly 150,000 clones, of which roughly four fifths were detected only once. The ten most abundant clones make up approximately 1.8% of the sample. Sequencing was performed on PBMCs or T cells enriched from blood (not recorded which). The receptors were sampled from a young woman who had been exposed to COVID-19.

V is TRBV10-3 and J is TRBJ1-1; a weak D match, TRBD1 (6 bases). This CDR3 contains 12 residues. V was clipped by 6 bases and J by 6 bases, with 11 bases between them. Germline assignment: CDR1 ENHRY and CDR2 SYGVKD. DNA for the CDR3: TGTGCCATCAGAAATACAGGGCCTGAAGCTTTCTTT. As protein: CAIRNTGPEAFF.

Written as DNA, the CDR3 is TGTGCCAGCAGCCTTACTACAGGGGGCGTCGGCTACACCTTC. Translation gives CASSLTTGGVGYTF. The V call is TRBV14, the J call TRBJ1-2; 9 positions agree with TRBD1. Germline V CDR1 and CDR2: SGHDN, FVKESK. This CDR3 contains 14 residues. V shed 4 bases, J shed 8 bases, and the junction held 8 bases outside the gene matches.

The chain uses TRBV5-8 and TRBJ1-5; D gene ambiguous. The CDR3 consists of 14 residues. Per germline, CDR1 SGHTS and CDR2 YDEGEE. V was cut by 3 bases and J by 6 bases, with 13 bases left in between. CDR3 coding DNA: TGTGCCAGCAGCTCGGGAATTACAGTTCAGCCCCAGCATTTT. Translation: CASSSGITVQPQHF.

The chain's CDR3 is CAMLCGGLAYEQYF. CDR3 nucleotides: TGTGCCATGCTCTGTGGCGGGCTAGCCTACGAGCAGTACTTC. V is TRBV28 and J is TRBJ2-7; a weak D match, TRBD2 (5 bases). This CDR3 comprises 14 residues. V dropped 10 bases and J dropped 2 bases, with 18 bases sitting between them. From germline, CDR1 is MDHEN and CDR2 SYDVKM.

The J gene is TRBJ2-1, the V gene TRBV15; D may be TRBD1 (6 bases). The germline CDR1 and CDR2 sequences are LNHNV and YYDKDF (reference sequence). Trimming left V 0 bases short and J 6 bases short, with 12 bases between. This CDR3 is 15 amino acids long. The CDR3 DNA sequence: TGTGCCACCAGCAGAGATCATCAACAGGGCAATGAGCAGTTCTTC. As protein: CATSRDHQQGNEQFF.

The chain carries TRBV18 and TRBJ1-1; D gene ambiguous. The V gene's germline CDR1 is KGHSH and CDR2 LQKENI. The length of the CDR3 is 12 residues. V was cut by 9 bases and J by 7 bases, with 15 bases left in between. CDR3 coding DNA: TGTGCCAGTCTTGGGCCGGCGGGTGAAGCTTTCTTT. Protein: CASLGPAGEAFF. Complete variable domain (other parts from reference TRBV18 and TRBJ1-1): NAGVMQNPRHLVRRRGQEARLRCSPMKGHSHVYWYRQLPEEGLKFMVYLQKENIIDESGMPKERFSAEFPKEGPSILRIQQVVRGDSAAYFCASLGPAGEAFFGQGTRLTVV.

The chain uses TRBV6-5 and TRBJ1-5, with a possible D match to TRBD1 (5 bases). Trimming left V 4 bases short and J 15 bases short, with 19 bases between. The CDR3 sequence is 13 residues long. Germline loops: CDR1 MNHEY, CDR2 SVGAGI. The CDR3 nucleotides are TGTGCCAGCAGTTTCGTACCAGGGTACCCCGGGCATTTT. Residues: CASSFVPGYPGHF.

This rearrangement joins TRBV7-2 to TRBJ2-7, with 12 bases that match TRBD2. CDR1 SGHTA and CDR2 FQGNSA come from the germline V gene. V lost 5 bases and J lost 1; bases outside the gene matches: 6. This CDR3 spans 16 amino acids. The CDR3, as DNA: TGTGCCAGCAGCGCCACTAGCGGGAGGAGTTCCTACGAGCAGTACTTC. Its protein product is CASSATSGRSSYEQYF. The whole variable domain, filled in from reference TRBV7-2 and TRBJ2-7, reads GAGVSQSPSNKVTEKGKDVELRCDPISGHTALYWYRQSLGQGLEFLIYFQGNSAPDKSGLPSDRFSAERTGGSVSTLTIQRTQQEDSAVYLCASSATSGRSSYEQYFGPGTRLTVT.

This clone was detected once. The gene calls are TRBV2 and TRBJ2-1; 11 bases fit TRBD2. The CDR3 runs 14 residues. Germline trimming cut 6 bases from V and 6 bases from J; bases unmatched to any gene: 4. The V gene's germline CDR1 is SNHLY and CDR2 FYNNEI. CDR3 bases: TGTGCCAGCAGGGAGACTAGCGGGGTCAATGAGCAGTTCTTC. Protein product: CASRETSGVNEQFF.

The V gene is TRBV5-1, the J gene TRBJ2-5, with 9 bases matching TRBD1. The CDR3 has 15 amino acids. In germline, CDR1 is SGHRS, CDR2 YFSETQ. V dropped 6 bases and J dropped 5; count of bases not matched to a gene: 11. The CDR3 reads CASTEGGTGIETQYF. In DNA form, the CDR3 reads TGCGCCAGCACCGAAGGGGGGACAGGGATTGAGACCCAGTACTTC.

The sample holds one count of this clone. The chain has TRBV9 and TRBJ2-6, with 9 positions matching TRBD1. CDR3 length: 15 amino acids. Germline V gives CDR1 SGDLS, CDR2 YYNGEE. V lost 3 bases, J lost 7 bases, and 5 bases stayed unmatched. The CDR3 bases are TGTGCCAGCAGCGCCCGACAGGGGGAAGCCAACGTCCTGACTTTC. Residues: CASSARQGEANVLTF.

V usage is TRBV9 and J usage is TRBJ2-7, with 9 bases lining up with TRBD1. Germline trimming cut 6 bases from V and 9 bases from J; bases unmatched to any gene: 16. The V gene's germline CDR1 is SGDLS and CDR2 YYNGEE. The CDR3 is 15 amino acids. The CDR3 is CASTLGTGLWSRQYF. The CDR3 DNA reads as TGTGCCAGCACCCTTGGGACAGGGCTGTGGAGTCGGCAGTACTTC.